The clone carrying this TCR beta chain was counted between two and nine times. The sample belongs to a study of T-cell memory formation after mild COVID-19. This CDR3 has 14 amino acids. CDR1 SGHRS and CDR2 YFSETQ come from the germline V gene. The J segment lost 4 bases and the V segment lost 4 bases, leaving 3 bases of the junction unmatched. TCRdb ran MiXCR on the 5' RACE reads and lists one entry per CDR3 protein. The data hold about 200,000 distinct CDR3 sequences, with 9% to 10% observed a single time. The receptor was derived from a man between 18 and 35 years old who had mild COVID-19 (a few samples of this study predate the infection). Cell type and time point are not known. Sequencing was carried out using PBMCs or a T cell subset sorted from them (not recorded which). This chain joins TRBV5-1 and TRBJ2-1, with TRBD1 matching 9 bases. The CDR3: CASSQGQGYNEQFF. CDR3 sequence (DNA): TGCGCCAGCAGCCAGGGACAGGGTTACAATGAGCAGTTCTTC.